The rows below give T cell receptor beta chains drawn from one sample of a study of early T cells in non-severe SARS-CoV-2 infection. TCRdb re-analysed the 5' RACE reads in MiXCR, keeping a single row per CDR3 protein. The sample has under 140,000 distinct CDR3 sequences, roughly 12% seen once. This specimen consisted of whole blood, obtained at baseline. The source is an adult who was a healthcare worker with PCR-confirmed SARS-CoV-2 infection or an uninfected control (not recorded which). Both conserved end residues are part of each CDR3. D genes are given only for firm matches. Part of the rows lack a size; the others show once, few, many or a class for expanded clones.

d_gene	abundance	v_gene	len	j_gene	CDR3nt	CDR3aa
TRBD2	.	TRBV6-1	16	TRBJ2-5	TGTGCCAGCAGTCTTCGACTAGCGGGGGCCCAAGAGACCCAGTACTTC	CASSLRLAGAQETQYF
TRBD2	.	TRBV19	15	TRBJ2-3	TGTGCCAGTAGTGTGACTAGCGGGGAAAAAGATACGCAGTATTTT	CASSVTSGEKDTQYF
TRBD1	many	TRBV27	14	TRBJ1-1	TGTGCCAGCAGAAGAACGACAGGGAATACTGAAGCTTTCTTT	CASRRTTGNTEAFF
.	.	TRBV7-2	14	TRBJ1-1	TGTGCCAGCAGCGCCAAGGAGGGGTTGAGAGAAGCTTTCTTT	CASSAKEGLREAFF
TRBD1	few	TRBV18	16	TRBJ1-6	TGTGCCAGCTCACCGGCCCCCGGGACAGAAAATTCACCCCTCCACTTT	CASSPAPGTENSPLHF
TRBD1	few	TRBV20-1	14	TRBJ2-1	TGCAGTGCTAGTTCCGGGACAGGCTACAATGAGCAGTTCTTC	CSASSGTGYNEQFF
TRBD1	.	TRBV12-3/TRBV12-4	15	TRBJ2-1	TGTGCCAGCCGTTCCGGGACAGGGGATTACAATGAGCAGTTCTTC	CASRSGTGDYNEQFF
.	few	TRBV9	13	TRBJ1-6	TGTGCCAGCGGGGACGGGACCCATTCACCCCTCCACTTT	CASGDGTHSPLHF
.	many	TRBV10-3	13	TRBJ2-7	TGTGCCATCGCCCGAACGAACGACTACGAGCAGTACTTC	CAIARTNDYEQYF
.	few	TRBV28	12	TRBJ2-1	TGTGCCAGCAGTTTAAGGGACGTAGTGCAGTTCTTC	CASSLRDVVQFF
TRBD1	.	TRBV9	17	TRBJ2-2	TGTGCCAGCAGCGTAGCCGAGGGACAGGCGGTGTTGGGGGAGCTGTTTTTT	CASSVAEGQAVLGELFF
.	many	TRBV5-5	14	TRBJ2-5	TGTGCCAGCAGCACTCCGACACAACAAGAGACCCAGTACTTC	CASSTPTQQETQYF
TRBD2	few	TRBV28	14	TRBJ2-5	TGTGCCAGCAGTCCAACTAGCGGCCAAGAGACCCAGTACTTC	CASSPTSGQETQYF
.	.	TRBV29-1	13	TRBJ1-1	TGCAGCGTTCAGAGTCAGACAAACACTGAAGCTTTCTTT	CSVQSQTNTEAFF
TRBD2	.	TRBV6-1	14	TRBJ2-7	TGTGCCAGCAGGACTAGCGGAGGCCCCTACGAGCAGTACTTC	CASRTSGGPYEQYF
.	.	TRBV29-1	13	TRBJ2-5	TGCAGCGGAGACAGCGGCACCAAAGAGACCCAGTACTTC	CSGDSGTKETQYF
.	few	TRBV29-1	16	TRBJ2-1	TGCAGCGTTTATCTTGGACAGCCTAGCGCCTACAATGAGCAGTTCTTC	CSVYLGQPSAYNEQFF
.	few	TRBV5-6	12	TRBJ1-1	TGTGCCAGCAGCTTCTTGGACGCAACCTTCCTATTT	CASSFLDATFLF
.	.	TRBV7-9	14	TRBJ2-3	TGTGCCAGCAGCTTAGGACTAGTCACAGATACGCAGTATTTT	CASSLGLVTDTQYF
.	few	TRBV5-1	17	TRBJ1-6	TGCGCCAGCAGGATGGGGACCGGGACCTCCTATAATTCACCCCTCCACTTT	CASRMGTGTSYNSPLHF
TRBD1	few	TRBV7-8	14	TRBJ2-7	TGTGCCAGCAGCTTAGGACGACAGGGGTACGAGCAGTACTTC	CASSLGRQGYEQYF
.	.	TRBV4-1	15	TRBJ1-1	TGCGCCAGCAGCCAAGACGAGCAGGGTCCGGCTGAAGCTTTCTTT	CASSQDEQGPAEAFF
.	few	TRBV24-1	15	TRBJ2-1	TGTGCCACCAGTGATTTGATCCAGGGTAACGATGAGCAGTTCTTC	CATSDLIQGNDEQFF
.	few	TRBV29-1	10	TRBJ1-2	TGCAGCGTTGAAGACTATGGCTACACCTTC	CSVEDYGYTF
TRBD2	many	TRBV6-5	18	TRBJ2-3	TGTGCCAGCAGCTCCGGGACTAGCGGGGGGGGTCCCCGGGATACGCAGTATTTT	CASSSGTSGGGPRDTQYF
TRBD2	many	TRBV6-1	15	TRBJ2-3	TGTGCCAGCAGTGAACGGGGGGGCCTCACAGATACGCAGTATTTT	CASSERGGLTDTQYF
TRBD1	few	TRBV12-5	15	TRBJ2-1	TGTGCTAGTGGCGCCGGGACAGGGGGTTACAATGAGCAGTTCTTC	CASGAGTGGYNEQFF